One sample yielded the 2 T cell receptor beta chains listed below, sequenced in a study of blood T cell repertoires in COVID-19 (dated by TCRdb to 2020 to 2021). Library method: the immunoSEQ multiplex PCR assay. Imported from immuneACCESS, the table was reduced by TCRdb to in-frame sequences with V and J called. These copies leave out some clones; in studies compared against another copy, an unresolved V gene accounts for under half, and the cause of the remainder is not known. Here the sample has some 150,000 clones; approximately 84% occur a single time. Clones ranked in the top ten supply approximately 1.6% of the sample. Sequencing used PBMCs or T cells enriched from blood (not recorded which). These receptors originate from a woman aged 18-35 years who had been exposed to COVID-19.

This chain links TRBV6-5 with TRBJ2-7; possible D gene TRBD1, 6 bases. Trimming took 6 bases from V and 4 from J, leaving 7 bases between them. Germline V CDR1 and CDR2: MNHEY, SVGAGI. This CDR3 region has 11 residues. The CDR3 coding sequence is TGTGCCAGCAGACAGGGTTACGAGCAGTACTTC. Protein: CASRQGYEQYF.

This clone appeared many times. The chain uses TRBV6-2 or TRBV6-3 and TRBJ2-1, with D hard to call. Looked up from germline, CDR1 is MNHEY and CDR2 is SVGEGT. This CDR3 has 13 amino acids. Trimming shortened V by 2 bases and J by 6 bases, and 8 bases separated the two germline ends. The DNA of the CDR3 is TGTGCCAGCAGTTACCCCGTGTTCAATGAGCAGTTCTTC. Protein: CASSYPVFNEQFF.